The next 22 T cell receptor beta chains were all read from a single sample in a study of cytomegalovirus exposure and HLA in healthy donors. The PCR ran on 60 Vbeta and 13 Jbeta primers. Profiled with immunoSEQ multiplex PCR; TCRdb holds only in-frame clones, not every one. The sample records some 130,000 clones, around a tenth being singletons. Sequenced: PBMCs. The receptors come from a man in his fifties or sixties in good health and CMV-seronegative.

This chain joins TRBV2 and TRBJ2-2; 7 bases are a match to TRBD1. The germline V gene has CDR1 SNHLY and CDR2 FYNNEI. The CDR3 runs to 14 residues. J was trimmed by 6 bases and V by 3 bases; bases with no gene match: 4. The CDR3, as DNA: TGTGCCAGCAGTGAGACAGGGCCGGCCGGGGAGCTGTTTTTT. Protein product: CASSETGPAGELFF.

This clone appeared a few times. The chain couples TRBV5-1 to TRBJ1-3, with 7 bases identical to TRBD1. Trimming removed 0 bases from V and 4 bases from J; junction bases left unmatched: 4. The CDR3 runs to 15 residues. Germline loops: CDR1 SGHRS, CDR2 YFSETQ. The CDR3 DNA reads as TGCGCCAGCAGCTTGGAGGGGGCGACGGGAAACACCATATATTTT. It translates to CASSLEGATGNTIYF.

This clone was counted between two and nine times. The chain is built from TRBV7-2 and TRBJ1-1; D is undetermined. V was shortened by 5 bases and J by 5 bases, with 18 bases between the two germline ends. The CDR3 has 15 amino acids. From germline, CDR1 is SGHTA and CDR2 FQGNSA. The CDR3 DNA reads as TGTGCCAGCAGCCACGCATTGGGCCGGGGTACTGAAGCTTTCTTT. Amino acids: CASSHALGRGTEAFF.

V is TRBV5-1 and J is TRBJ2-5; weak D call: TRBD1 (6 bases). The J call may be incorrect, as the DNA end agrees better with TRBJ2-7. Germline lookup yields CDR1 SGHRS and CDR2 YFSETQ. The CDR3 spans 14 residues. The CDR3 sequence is CASSSIAGDYEQYF. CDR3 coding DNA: TGCGCCAGCAGCTCAATTGCAGGGGACTACGAGCAGTACTTC.

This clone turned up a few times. The CDR3 DNA sequence: TGTGCCAGCAGCCTGACAGGGGGCAGTCAGCCCCAGCATTTT. This codes for CASSLTGGSQPQHF. The V call is TRBV14, the J call TRBJ1-5; 10 positions agree with TRBD1. Looked up from germline, CDR1 is SGHDN and CDR2 is FVKESK. V shed 4 bases, J shed 6 bases, and the junction held 3 bases outside the gene matches. The CDR3 is made up of 14 amino acids.

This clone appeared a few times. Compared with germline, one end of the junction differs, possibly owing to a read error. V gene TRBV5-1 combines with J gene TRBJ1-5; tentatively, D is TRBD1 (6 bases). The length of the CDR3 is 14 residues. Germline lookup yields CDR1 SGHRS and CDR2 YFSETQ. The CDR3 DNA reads TGCGCCAGCAGACTGGACAGACACAATCAGCACCAGCATTTT. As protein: CASRLDRHNQHQHF.

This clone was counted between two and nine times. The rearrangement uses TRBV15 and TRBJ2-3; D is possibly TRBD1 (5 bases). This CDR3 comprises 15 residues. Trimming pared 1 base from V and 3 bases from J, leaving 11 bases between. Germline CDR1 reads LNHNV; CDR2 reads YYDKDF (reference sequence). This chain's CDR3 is CATSRGGSLTDTQYF. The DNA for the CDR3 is TGTGCCACCAGCAGAGGGGGCTCCTTGACAGATACGCAGTATTTT.

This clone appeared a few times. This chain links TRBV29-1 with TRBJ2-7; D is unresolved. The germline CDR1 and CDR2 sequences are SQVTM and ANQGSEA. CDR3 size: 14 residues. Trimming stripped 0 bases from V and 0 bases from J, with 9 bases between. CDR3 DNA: TGCAGCGTTGAAGATCAACAGAGCTCCTACGAGCAGTACTTC. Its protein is CSVEDQQSSYEQYF.

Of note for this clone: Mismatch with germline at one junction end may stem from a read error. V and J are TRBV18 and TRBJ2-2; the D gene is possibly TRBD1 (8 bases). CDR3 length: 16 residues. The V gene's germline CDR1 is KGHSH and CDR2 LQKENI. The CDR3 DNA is TGTGCCGGCTCACTCTACGACAGGGGAGGGACCGGGGAGCTGTTTTTT. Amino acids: CAGSLYDRGGTGELFF.

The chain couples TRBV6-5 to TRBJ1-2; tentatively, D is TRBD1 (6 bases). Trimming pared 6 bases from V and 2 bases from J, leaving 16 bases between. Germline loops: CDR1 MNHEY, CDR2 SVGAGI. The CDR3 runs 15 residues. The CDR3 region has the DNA TGTGCCAGCAGATACAACAGGGAGAGGAACTATGGCTACACCTTC. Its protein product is CASRYNRERNYGYTF.

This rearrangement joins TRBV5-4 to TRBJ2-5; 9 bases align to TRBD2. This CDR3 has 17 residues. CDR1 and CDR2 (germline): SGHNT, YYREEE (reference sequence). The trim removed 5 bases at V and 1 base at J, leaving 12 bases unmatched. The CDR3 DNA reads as TGTGCCAGCAGGGCCGGACTAGCGCGTCACGTCCAAGAGACCCAGTACTTC. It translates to CASRAGLARHVQETQYF.

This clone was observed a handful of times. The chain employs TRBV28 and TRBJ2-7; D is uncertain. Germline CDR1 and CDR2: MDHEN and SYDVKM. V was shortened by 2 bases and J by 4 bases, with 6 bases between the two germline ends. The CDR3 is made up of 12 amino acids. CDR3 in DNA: TGTGCCAGCAGTTTACAGTTGTACGAGCAGTACTTC. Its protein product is CASSLQLYEQYF.

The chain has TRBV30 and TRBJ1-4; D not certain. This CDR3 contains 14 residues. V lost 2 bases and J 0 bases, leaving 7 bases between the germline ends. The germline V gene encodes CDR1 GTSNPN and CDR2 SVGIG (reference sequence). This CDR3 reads CAWSWGATNEKLFF. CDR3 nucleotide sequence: TGTGCCTGGAGTTGGGGAGCAACTAATGAAAAACTGTTTTTT.

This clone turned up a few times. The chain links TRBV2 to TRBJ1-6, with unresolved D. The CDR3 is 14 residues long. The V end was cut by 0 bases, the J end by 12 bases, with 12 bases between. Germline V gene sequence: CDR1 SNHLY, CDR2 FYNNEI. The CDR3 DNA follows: TGTGCCAGCAGTGAAGCGCTTCGGGGAGGACCCCTCCACTTT. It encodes CASSEALRGGPLHF.

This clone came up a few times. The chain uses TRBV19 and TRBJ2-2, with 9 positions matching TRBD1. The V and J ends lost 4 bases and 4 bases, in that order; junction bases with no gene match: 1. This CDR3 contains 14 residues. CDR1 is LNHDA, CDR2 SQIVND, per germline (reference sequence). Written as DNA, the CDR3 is TGTGCCAGTAGTAAGGACAGGGGCACCGGGGAGCTGTTTTTT. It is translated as CASSKDRGTGELFF. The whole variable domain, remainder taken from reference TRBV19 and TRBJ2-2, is DGGITQSPKYLFRKEGQNVTLSCEQNLNHDAMYWYRQDPGQGLRLIYYSQIVNDFQKGDIAEGYSVSREKKESFPLTVTSAQKNPTAFYLCASSKDRGTGELFFGEGSRLTVL.

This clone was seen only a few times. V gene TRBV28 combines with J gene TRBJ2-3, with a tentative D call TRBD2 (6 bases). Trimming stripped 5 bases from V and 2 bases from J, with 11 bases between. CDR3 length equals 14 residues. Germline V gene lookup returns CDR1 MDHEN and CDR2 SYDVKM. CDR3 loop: CASSLGDSTDTQYF. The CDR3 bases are TGTGCCAGCAGTCTCGGGGACTCCACAGATACGCAGTATTTT.

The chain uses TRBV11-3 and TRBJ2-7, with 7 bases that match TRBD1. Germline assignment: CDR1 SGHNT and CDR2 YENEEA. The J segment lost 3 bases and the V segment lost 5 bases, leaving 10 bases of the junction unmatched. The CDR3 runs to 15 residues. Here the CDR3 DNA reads TGTGCCAGCAGCCGACAGGGCTATGAGGACTACGAGCAGTACTTC. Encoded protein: CASSRQGYEDYEQYF.

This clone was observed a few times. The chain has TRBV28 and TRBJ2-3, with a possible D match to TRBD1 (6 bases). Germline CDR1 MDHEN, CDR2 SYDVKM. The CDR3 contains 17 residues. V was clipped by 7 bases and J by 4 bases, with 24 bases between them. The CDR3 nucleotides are TGTGCCAGCAAAAGGAGGACAGCCCGGTCGATTTCAGATACGCAGTATTTT. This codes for CASKRRTARSISDTQYF.

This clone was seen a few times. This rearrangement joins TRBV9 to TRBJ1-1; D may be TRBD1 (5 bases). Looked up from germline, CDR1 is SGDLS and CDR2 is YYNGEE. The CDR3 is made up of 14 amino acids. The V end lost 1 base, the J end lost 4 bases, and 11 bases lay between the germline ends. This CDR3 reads CASSVWGEGTEAFF. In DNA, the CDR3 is TGTGCCAGCAGCGTATGGGGGGAGGGCACTGAAGCTTTCTTT.

Here the CDR3 reads CASAGLFQDTQYF. Written as DNA, the CDR3 is TGTGCCAGCGCGGGACTCTTTCAAGATACGCAGTATTTT. The chain combines TRBV2 with TRBJ2-3; D may be TRBD2 (6 bases). CDR1 and CDR2 (germline): SNHLY, FYNNEI. Trimming removed 8 bases from V and 5 bases from J, with 14 bases in between. This CDR3 is built from 13 residues.

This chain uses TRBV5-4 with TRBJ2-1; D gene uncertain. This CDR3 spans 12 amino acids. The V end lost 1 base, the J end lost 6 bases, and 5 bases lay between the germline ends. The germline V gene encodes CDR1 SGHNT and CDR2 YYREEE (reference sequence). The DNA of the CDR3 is TGTGCCAGCAGCTTGTCTCGCAATGAGCAGTTCTTC. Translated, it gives CASSLSRNEQFF.

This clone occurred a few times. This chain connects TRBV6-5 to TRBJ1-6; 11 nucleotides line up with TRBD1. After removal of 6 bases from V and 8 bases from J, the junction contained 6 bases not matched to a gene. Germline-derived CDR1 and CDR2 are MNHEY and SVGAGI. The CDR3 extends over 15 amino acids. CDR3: CASSRSGQGDSPLHF. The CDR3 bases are TGTGCCAGCAGCCGGTCGGGACAGGGGGATTCACCCCTCCACTTT.